Reported below is one TCR beta chain. Its antigen is undetermined. This CDR3 region has 10 residues. With 7 bases removed from V and 3 bases from J, the gap between germline ends came to 4 bases. The germline CDR1 and CDR2 sequences are MNHNS and SASEGT. The data were taken from a study of cytomegalovirus exposure and HLA in healthy donors. Study overall: Earlier, 100 million to 120 million unique TCR beta sequences were recovered from about 170 million T cells by an analysis. Study outcomes and limitations: CMV serostatus was the only immune exposure information that was available.

Researchers ran the PCR with 60 Vbeta and 13 Jbeta primers. Assay: immunoSEQ multiplex PCR; the TCRdb copy retains only in-frame clones and omits some. The sample shows 75,000 to 85,000 clones, and 0.5% to 0.65% sits with its ten largest clones. The clonotype comes from a man aged 50 to 59 in good health and CMV-seronegative. Sequences were obtained from PBMCs. The chain carries TRBV6-1 and TRBJ2-7, with D hard to call. CDR3 region: CASNIYEQYF. The CDR3 region has the DNA TGTGCCAGCAATATCTACGAGCAGTACTTC.